Following are 2 T cell receptor beta chains from one sample sequenced in a study of shared clonotypes between healthy human individuals. CD45RO-negative, CCR7-selected cells formed the naive CD8 fraction, which excluded terminally differentiated effector memory CD45RA+ cells. Profiling relied on immunoSEQ multiplex PCR, and the TCRdb table lists in-frame clones only, not all of them. The profile covers 660,000 or so clones, with around 96% appearing a single time and roughly 0.1% taken by the ten largest. The source material was naive CD8+ T cells sorted from blood. The receptors stem from a woman between 25 and 40 years old in good health.

The chain is built from TRBV2 and TRBJ2-1, with 7 bases identical to TRBD2. This CDR3 region has 13 residues. The J segment lost 8 bases and the V segment lost 5 bases, leaving 6 bases of the junction unmatched. In germline, CDR1 is SNHLY, CDR2 FYNNEI. The DNA of the CDR3 is TGTGCCAGCAGTTACGGGAGGAATGATGAGCAGTTCTTC. This encodes CASSYGRNDEQFF.

This clone came up once. The chain links TRBV7-8 to TRBJ2-5; no clear D gene. The V end lost 4 bases, the J end lost 4 bases, and 13 bases lay between the germline ends. CDR3 length: 14 amino acids. CDR1 is SGHVS and CDR2 is FQNEAQ in the germline V gene. CDR3 in DNA: TGTGCCAGCAGCTACCGTCTGGGTTTAGAGACCCAGTACTTC. Its protein product is CASSYRLGLETQYF.